The 9 T cell receptor beta chains below were found in one sample sequenced in a study of blood T cell repertoires in COVID-19. Only in-frame clones appear in the TCRdb table, and some are missing; sequencing was by immunoSEQ multiplex PCR. There are 210,000 or so clones in the sample; about 90% occur only once, and less than 3% lies in the top ten. Sequencing was done on a sample of peripheral blood. The receptor source for this set is a man aged 25 to 40 with COVID-19, enrolled during active disease.

This rearrangement joins TRBV6-5 to TRBJ2-7; TRBD1 matches at 7 bases. Trimming cost V 0 bases and J 3 bases; bases outside gene matches: 5. From germline, CDR1 is MNHEY and CDR2 SVGAGI. The CDR3 loop spans 15 amino acids. As DNA, the CDR3 is TGTGCCAGCAGTTACTCGCGACAGGGTATCTACGAGCAGTACTTC. This gives the protein CASSYSRQGIYEQYF.

This clone was counted only a few times. V and J are TRBV7-2 and TRBJ2-3; D remains ambiguous. With 4 bases removed from V and 0 bases from J, the gap between germline ends came to 8 bases. Germline CDR1 and CDR2: SGHTA and FQGNSA. This CDR3 has 14 amino acids. The CDR3 here is CASSSGGSTDTQYF. The CDR3 DNA reads TGTGCCAGCAGCTCCGGTGGTAGCACAGATACGCAGTATTTT.

The chain combines TRBV9 with TRBJ1-2, with TRBD1 matching 8 bases. The CDR3 length is 17 residues. Germline CDR1 reads SGDLS; CDR2 reads YYNGEE. V was clipped by 1 base and J by 4 bases; unmatched bases: 12. In DNA form, the CDR3 reads TGTGCCAGCAGCGTAAGTTACCTGGACAGGGACGTCTATGGCTACACCTTC. This sequence encodes CASSVSYLDRDVYGYTF.

The gene calls are TRBV7-9 and TRBJ1-4; D remains ambiguous. The CDR3 extends over 13 amino acids. V lost 5 bases and J 7 bases, leaving 11 bases between the germline ends. The germline V gene encodes CDR1 SEHNR and CDR2 FQNEAQ (reference sequence). The CDR3 region is CASSDTVGEKLFF. In nucleotides, the CDR3 is TGTGCCAGCAGCGACACGGTTGGTGAAAAACTGTTTTTT.

This sequence joins TRBV21-1 and TRBJ2-1; the DNA was not compared with TRBD1, the D call given in the table. TRBV21-1 is noted as a pseudogene. This CDR3 has 16 amino acids. CDR3 amino acids: CASSNGSGTVGNEQFF. CDR3 DNA sequence: TGTGCCAGCAGCAACGGCTCCGGGACAGTAGGCAATGAGCAGTTCTTC.

The rearrangement links TRBV11-2 to TRBJ1-3, with TRBD1 identical over 8 bases. The CDR3 is 16 residues long. Germline loops: CDR1 SGHAT, CDR2 FQNNGV. The trim removed 4 bases at V and 0 bases at J, leaving 5 bases unmatched. The DNA for the CDR3 is TGTGCCAGCAGCTCTCAGGGGGCCTTCTCTGGAAACACCATATATTTT. Translation gives CASSSQGAFSGNTIYF.

This CDR3 is CASSKGTGKETQYF. In DNA form, the CDR3 reads TGTGCCAGCAGCAAGGGGACAGGGAAAGAGACCCAGTACTTC. The rearrangement links TRBV7-2 to TRBJ2-5, with TRBD1 identical over 9 bases. This CDR3 contains 14 residues. Trimming cost V 5 bases and J 3 bases; bases outside gene matches: 4. Germline assignment: CDR1 SGHTA and CDR2 FQGNSA.

This chain uses TRBV7-3 with TRBJ2-1, with a tentative D call TRBD1 (6 bases). This CDR3 has 17 residues. V dropped 5 bases and J dropped 1 base, with 18 bases sitting between them. The germline V gene has CDR1 SGHTA and CDR2 FQGTGA. The CDR3 here is CASSVSHRDTSYNEQFF. The CDR3 DNA follows: TGTGCCAGCAGCGTATCCCACCGGGACACGTCCTACAATGAGCAGTTCTTC.

The rearrangement links TRBV6-6 to TRBJ1-4, with a tentative D call TRBD1 (6 bases). This CDR3 has 15 amino acids. CDR1 MNHNY and CDR2 SVGAGI come from the germline V gene (reference sequence). The V gene lost 4 bases and the J gene lost 5 bases, with 14 bases spanning the gap. CDR3 sequence: CASSSSGQRNEKLFF. Here the CDR3 DNA reads TGTGCCAGCAGTTCCTCAGGACAGAGGAATGAAAAACTGTTTTTT.